The 19 T cell receptor beta chains below were found in one sample sequenced in a study of OX40 agonist ivuxolimab in advanced cancers. The assay was immunoSEQ multiplex PCR, and TCRdb's table has in-frame clones only and misses some. The sample lists about 50,000 clones; 85% to 90% were seen once. Sequenced material: CD4+ or CD8+ T cells sorted from blood, taken in a trial of the OX40 agonist ivuxolimab. The receptor set was obtained from an adult with an advanced solid tumor such as melanoma, head and neck, liver or kidney cancer.

This chain joins TRBV7-2 and TRBJ1-5; TRBD1 agrees at 7 bases. Trimming removed 5 bases from V and 7 bases from J; junction bases left unmatched: 11. This CDR3 spans 15 amino acids. Germline values: CDR1 SGHTA, CDR2 FQGNSA. CDR3 nucleotide sequence: TGTGCCAGCAGCACCCGACAGGGTATGGAGCAGCCCCAGCATTTT. This sequence encodes CASSTRQGMEQPQHF.

In this sample, this clone turned up a few times. The chain employs TRBV13 and TRBJ1-3, with D tentatively TRBD1 (5 bases). This CDR3 spans 15 amino acids. V lost 6 bases, J lost 8 bases, and 20 bases lay in between. Germline CDR1 is PRHDT and CDR2 is FYEKMQ (reference sequence). CDR3 nucleotide sequence: TGTGCCAGCAGAGGAATAGTCCTCGGAGGGGACACCATATATTTT. Protein sequence: CASRGIVLGGDTIYF.

V and J are TRBV5-1 and TRBJ2-2, with TRBD1 matching 8 bases. Germline assignment: CDR1 SGHRS and CDR2 YFSETQ. This CDR3 region has 15 residues. J lost 6 bases, V lost 4 bases, and 8 bases had no gene match. CDR3 DNA sequence: TGCGCCAGCAGCACCGGACAGGGAAGGGCCGGGGAGCTGTTTTTT. Translated, it gives CASSTGQGRAGELFF.

J is TRBJ2-5 and V is TRBV5-8; D unclear. This CDR3 comprises 13 residues. Germline loops: CDR1 SGHTS, CDR2 YDEGEE. Trimming removed 7 bases at V and 0 bases at J, with 10 bases between. The CDR3 bases are TGTGCCAGCCGTCAAGGGTACCAAGAGACCCAGTACTTC. Translation: CASRQGYQETQYF.

V is TRBV4-3 and J is TRBJ1-2, with a tentative D call TRBD1 (6 bases). CDR1 is LGHNA, CDR2 YSLEER, per germline. The CDR3 is 15 residues long. Between the trimmed V and J ends, which lost 1 base and 4 bases, there was a span of 13 bases. The chain's CDR3 is CASSQGGAPSYGYTF. DNA for the CDR3: TGCGCCAGCAGCCAAGGGGGGGCCCCTAGCTATGGCTACACCTTC.

The rearrangement uses TRBV6-1 and TRBJ1-1, with TRBD1 matching over 8 bases. The CDR3 is 16 amino acids. V trimming: 2 bases; J trimming: 6 bases; junction bases outside the gene matches: 11. CDR1 is MNHNS and CDR2 is SASEGT in the germline V gene. The CDR3 loop reads CASSEFGQGARSEAFF. The DNA of the CDR3 is TGTGCCAGCAGTGAATTTGGGCAGGGGGCGCGGTCTGAAGCTTTCTTT.

The chain employs TRBV10-1 and TRBJ1-4, with unresolved D. The germline V gene has CDR1 WNHNN and CDR2 SYGVQD (reference sequence). Trimming took 11 bases from V and 0 from J, leaving 22 bases between them. The CDR3 runs to 17 residues. CDR3 amino acids: CAPSAGKNIATNEKLFF. CDR3 coding DNA: TGCGCCCCCAGTGCAGGAAAGAACATTGCAACTAATGAAAAACTGTTTTTT.

The chain joins TRBV19 to TRBJ1-1, with TRBD1 matching over 8 bases. The CDR3 is 14 amino acids. Unmatched junction bases numbered 6, after V lost 9 bases and J lost 0 bases. Per the germline V gene, CDR1 is LNHDA and CDR2 is SQIVND (reference sequence). The CDR3 here is CASIDRGLNTEAFF. The CDR3 nucleotides read TGTGCCAGCATAGACAGGGGTTTGAACACTGAAGCTTTCTTT. Together with reference TRBV19 and TRBJ1-1, the CDR3 gives the full variable domain: DGGITQSPKYLFRKEGQNVTLSCEQNLNHDAMYWYRQDPGQGLRLIYYSQIVNDFQKGDIAEGYSVSREKKESFPLTVTSAQKNPTAFYLCASIDRGLNTEAFFGQGTRLTVV.

The chain joins TRBV14 to TRBJ2-7; tentatively, D is TRBD1 (5 bases). Germline values: CDR1 SGHDN, CDR2 FVKESK. This CDR3 spans 14 amino acids. Trimming stripped 0 bases from V and 3 bases from J, with 9 bases between. The CDR3 sequence is CASSQEVGLYEQYF. As DNA, the CDR3 is TGTGCCAGCAGCCAAGAGGTGGGGCTCTACGAGCAGTACTTC.

This rearrangement joins TRBV30 to TRBJ1-2; D remains unclear. Per germline, CDR1 GTSNPN and CDR2 SVGIG (reference sequence). V lost 5 bases to trimming and J lost 8 bases, with 15 bases between them. There are 12 residues in the CDR3. CDR3 sequence (DNA): TGTGCCTGGGGGGTTGTTTCTTCGGGCTACACCTTC. Translation: CAWGVVSSGYTF.

This clone has just a few counts. V and J are TRBV18 and TRBJ1-1, with D uncertain. Trimming removed 0 bases at V and 6 bases at J, with 20 bases between. This CDR3 has 17 residues. Germline CDR1 KGHSH, CDR2 LQKENI. The CDR3: CASSPPVGRFRKSEAFF. The CDR3 bases are TGTGCCAGCTCACCACCGGTAGGGAGGTTTAGGAAGTCTGAAGCTTTCTTT.

This clone was recorded only once. The chain has TRBV4-2 and TRBJ2-3; TRBD2 aligns across 11 bases. In germline, CDR1 is LGHNA, CDR2 YNFKEQ. Losses at the gene ends were 3 bases for V and 4 bases for J; bases not matched to a gene: 3. This CDR3 is built from 15 residues. The CDR3 DNA sequence: TGTGCCAGCAGCCACACTAGCGGGAGTCCAGATACGCAGTATTTT. Its protein product is CASSHTSGSPDTQYF.

The chain couples TRBV11-2 to TRBJ2-1; 11 positions match TRBD2. V shed 4 bases, J shed 7 bases, and the junction held 6 bases outside the gene matches. The CDR3 runs 15 residues. Germline lookup yields CDR1 SGHAT and CDR2 FQNNGV. The CDR3 nucleotides read TGTGCCAGCAGCTCGTCTAGCGGGGGGATAAATGAGCAGTTCTTC. Amino acids: CASSSSSGGINEQFF.

The count of this clone is one. This sequence joins TRBV6-6 and TRBJ1-1; no firm D call. The germline V gene encodes CDR1 MNHNY and CDR2 SVGAGI (reference sequence). CDR3 size: 13 residues. V lost 5 bases and J lost 1, with 8 bases in between. CDR3 in amino acids: CASSEVENTEAFF. CDR3 DNA sequence: TGTGCCAGCAGTGAGGTGGAGAACACTGAAGCTTTCTTT.

The chain is built from TRBV5-1 and TRBJ2-5; D possibly corresponds to TRBD1 (6 bases). Germline V gene data show CDR1 as SGHRS and CDR2 as YFSETQ. The CDR3 consists of 14 residues. The V end lost 4 bases, the J end lost 3 bases, and 13 bases lay between the germline ends. CDR3 DNA: TGCGCCAGCAGCGGGTCCGGGACAAAAGAGACCCAGTACTTC. Translated: CASSGSGTKETQYF.

This chain links TRBV5-5 with TRBJ2-3; weak D call: TRBD1 (6 bases). V lost 2 bases, J lost 4 bases, and 11 bases lay in between. The CDR3 runs to 14 residues. Per germline, CDR1 SGHKS and CDR2 YYEKEE (reference sequence). The CDR3 sequence: CASSFFGGSDTQYF. DNA of the CDR3: TGTGCCAGCAGCTTTTTTGGGGGCTCAGATACGCAGTATTTT.

The V call is TRBV9, the J call TRBJ2-3, with 11 bases matching TRBD2. Germline V lookup: CDR1 SGDLS, CDR2 YYNGEE. The V and J ends lost 7 bases and 3 bases, in that order; junction bases with no gene match: 7. The CDR3 length is 15 residues. The CDR3 is CASSISGRATDTQYF. For the CDR3, the DNA is TGTGCCAGCTCCATTAGCGGGAGGGCGACAGATACGCAGTATTTT.

The chain has TRBV29-1 and TRBJ2-3; no clear D gene. In germline, CDR1 is SQVTM, CDR2 ANQGSEA. This CDR3 has 14 residues. V was shortened by 7 bases and J by 1 base, with 15 bases between the two germline ends. The CDR3 sequence: CSAGVGSRTDTQYF. The CDR3 DNA reads as TGCAGCGCTGGGGTGGGAAGTCGCACAGATACGCAGTATTTT.

This chain links TRBV5-6 with TRBJ1-1; possibly TRBD1 for D (5 bases). Germline CDR1 SGHDT, CDR2 YYEEEE. CDR3 length equals 16 residues. Trimming removed 4 bases at V and 5 bases at J, with 21 bases between. This CDR3 is CASSTGTGAWGTEAFF. DNA for the CDR3: TGTGCCAGCAGCACGGGGACGGGCGCGTGGGGGACTGAAGCTTTCTTT.